A selection of T cell receptor beta chains follows, all from one sample in a study of T-cell reconstitution after alpha-beta-depleted transplantation in children. In TCRdb, the PCR reads were re-called with MiXCR into one record per CDR3 protein. The sample has approximately 1,000,000 distinct CDR3 sequences; roughly 29% are singletons. The sample consisted of PBMCs, mostly from graft donor cells, taken 360 days after TCRalphabeta/CD19-depleted stem cell transplant. These receptor sequences come from a boy under two years old who had a stem cell transplant for SCID, so the T cells may come from the graft donor. Both conserved end residues are part of each CDR3. Each record gives: D gene, V gene, clone size, J gene, CDR3 DNA, CDR3 protein. D genes are given only for firm matches. For some rows the clone size is stated as once, few or many, or as a class when expanded; others skip it.

TRBD1	TRBV20-1	-	TRBJ2-2	TGCAGTGCTAGAGATCCAGGGGGAAACACCGGGGAGCTGTTTTTT	CSARDPGGNTGELFF
-	TRBV7-6	-	TRBJ2-5	TGTGCCAGCAGCCTCGAAGGAGTCAGGGTAGTTTTGGAGACCCAGTACTTC	CASSLEGVRVVLETQYF
-	TRBV20-1	few	TRBJ1-2	TGCAGTGCTAGAAACCAGGCGTACGCTAACTATGGCTACACCTTC	CSARNQAYANYGYTF
-	TRBV24-1	few	TRBJ2-3	TGTGCCACCTCCGCTGGCACAGATACGCAGTATTTT	CATSAGTDTQYF
-	TRBV12-3/TRBV12-4	few	TRBJ2-7	TGTGCCAGCAGACTATTGGGGGAGCAGTACTTC	CASRLLGEQYF
TRBD1	TRBV24-1	-	TRBJ2-7	TGTGCCACCAGTGACTCGGGACAGGCTCCCCCGGGGGAGCAGTACTTC	CATSDSGQAPPGEQYF
-	TRBV5-1	-	TRBJ2-5	TGCGCCAGCAGCTTGGTAATGAGGGACCGTCAAGAGACCCAGTACTTC	CASSLVMRDRQETQYF
-	TRBV7-6	few	TRBJ1-2	TGTGCCAGCAGCTTCGGGGGGGTCTATGGCTACACCTTC	CASSFGGVYGYTF
TRBD1	TRBV10-3	-	TRBJ1-3	TGTGCCGTAAAACCTACAGGGGTGTTAGGAAACACCATATATTTT	CAVKPTGVLGNTIYF
-	TRBV10-1	-	TRBJ2-2	TGCGCCAGCAGTGATCGGTCCGTGACTCACGGCGGGGAGCTGTTTTTT	CASSDRSVTHGGELFF
-	TRBV12-3/TRBV12-4	-	TRBJ2-2	TGTGCCAGCAGTCCCCCGGGTCTTTCCGACACCGGGGAGCTGTTTTTT	CASSPPGLSDTGELFF
-	TRBV28	-	TRBJ1-6	TGTGCCAGCAGTCCCTGGGCAGGGGAGGACTATAATTCACCCCTCCACTTT	CASSPWAGEDYNSPLHF
TRBD1	TRBV20-1	-	TRBJ2-1	TGCAGTGCCCCCCGTACTGGACAGGCTTACAATGAGCAGTTCTTC	CSAPRTGQAYNEQFF
-	TRBV12-3/TRBV12-4	-	TRBJ2-1	TGTGCCAGCAGGCTGTTGGCCCACAATGAGCAGTTCTTC	CASRLLAHNEQFF
-	TRBV7-3	-	TRBJ2-3	TGTGCCAGCAGCTCGACAGGCCACCTCACAGATACGCAGTATTTT	CASSSTGHLTDTQYF
-	TRBV6-2/TRBV6-3	-	TRBJ2-7	TGTGCCAGCAACACACAGGGAAGCACCTACGAGCAGTACTTC	CASNTQGSTYEQYF
-	TRBV4-1	-	TRBJ2-1	TGCGCCAGCAGCCAAGAAAGGGTGAGCTCCTACAATGAGCAGTTCTTC	CASSQERVSSYNEQFF
-	TRBV20-1	-	TRBJ2-5	TGCAGTGCTAGGTCTGTTCGAGAGACCCAGTACTTC	CSARSVRETQYF
TRBD1	TRBV7-4	few	TRBJ1-5	TGTGCCAGCAGCTTCTCATATCATCCCGGGACAGGGGCTGATCAGCCCCAGCATTTT	CASSFSYHPGTGADQPQHF
TRBD2	TRBV4-1	-	TRBJ2-5	TGCGCCAGCAGCCAACGGGTCGGACTAGCGCAAGAGACCCAGTACTTC	CASSQRVGLAQETQYF
TRBD1	TRBV10-3	-	TRBJ2-1	TGTGCCATCAGCGATCAGGGGGCGAACTACAATGAGCAGTTCTTC	CAISDQGANYNEQFF
TRBD2	TRBV20-1	many	TRBJ2-3	TGCAGTGCTAGGAAGAGGAGCGGGGGGCCTACTAGCACAGATACGCAGTATTTT	CSARKRSGGPTSTDTQYF
-	TRBV28	few	TRBJ2-5	TGTGCCAGCATCGAGACGGGGGAGACCCAGTACTTC	CASIETGETQYF
TRBD2	TRBV5-1	-	TRBJ2-5	TGCGCCAGCACCCAACTAGCGGGGGAAGAGACCCAGTACTTC	CASTQLAGEETQYF
-	TRBV15	-	TRBJ2-5	TGTGCCACCAGCAGAGTGTTGGCGGAGACCCAGTACTTC	CATSRVLAETQYF
TRBD1	TRBV4-1	-	TRBJ1-2	TGCGCCAGCAGCCAACGACAGGGAGATAACTATGGCTACACCTTC	CASSQRQGDNYGYTF
TRBD2	TRBV25-1	-	TRBJ2-3	TGTGCCACGAATCTAGCGGGGGCAGATACGCAGTATTTT	CATNLAGADTQYF
-	TRBV20-1	-	TRBJ2-1	TGCAGTGCTCGGGAGATGAATGAGCAGTTCTTC	CSAREMNEQFF
-	TRBV7-9	-	TRBJ1-1	TGTGCCAGCAGCTCGTCCGAGGGGTCAGTGACTGAAGCTTTCTTT	CASSSSEGSVTEAFF
-	TRBV6-1	few	TRBJ2-2	TGTGCGTCACGACGGGGTAAAACCGGGGAGCTGTTTTTT	CASRRGKTGELFF
-	TRBV7-9	few	TRBJ1-1	TGTGCCAGCAGCTCCCACAACATTATAGGGGGGGAAGCTTTCTTT	CASSSHNIIGGEAFF
TRBD1	TRBV7-9	once	TRBJ2-2	TGTGCCAGCAGCCGCCAGACAGGGGTCACTCCCGGGGAGCTGTTTTTT	CASSRQTGVTPGELFF
-	TRBV11-2	-	TRBJ2-3	TGTGCCAGCAGCGCAGAGACCCATACAGATACGCAGTATTTT	CASSAETHTDTQYF
TRBD1	TRBV4-3	-	TRBJ2-7	TGCGCCAGCAGCCAATTGCGGACAGGGTTCTACGAGCAGTACTTC	CASSQLRTGFYEQYF
TRBD2	TRBV12-3/TRBV12-4	-	TRBJ2-7	TGTGCCAGCAGTTACGGGCTAGCGGGGGTCCCCTCCTACGAGCAGTACTTC	CASSYGLAGVPSYEQYF
-	TRBV12-3/TRBV12-4	-	TRBJ2-2	TGTGCCAGCAGCGGACACTTCGCGAACACCGGGGAGCTGTTTTTT	CASSGHFANTGELFF
TRBD1	TRBV6-1	-	TRBJ1-1	TGTGCCAGCAGTACGGACAGGAGAAACACTGAAGCTTTCTTT	CASSTDRRNTEAFF
-	TRBV20-1	-	TRBJ2-1	TGCAGTGCTAGAGGAGCATCGCGGGGTGGAACTAATGAGCAGTTCTTC	CSARGASRGGTNEQFF
-	TRBV12-3/TRBV12-4	-	TRBJ2-3	TGTGCCAGCACTCGAGACGGGATCTACACAGATACGCAGTATTTT	CASTRDGIYTDTQYF
TRBD1	TRBV29-1	-	TRBJ2-7	TGCAGCGCCGGGACAGGGGAAAGGCGGCAGTACTTC	CSAGTGERRQYF